This TCR beta chain was retrieved from a study of T cells in Graves' hyperthyroidism and ophthalmopathy. Study findings and constraints: A median about 6.2 months before onset, the model predicted ophthalmopathy. Ophthalmopathy was told apart from stable hyperthyroidism by a 13 V-J model.

Amplified TCR beta CDR3 regions came from RNA transcripts. The HTBI set primed first-round TCR CDR3 RT-PCR. TCRdb independently ran MiXCR on the multiplex PCR reads; one entry per CDR3 protein. The sample carries some 690,000 distinct CDR3 sequences, roughly 17% recorded once. Trimming shortened V by 8 bases and J by 3 bases, and 16 bases separated the two germline ends. Per germline, CDR1 MNHNS and CDR2 SASEGT. The CDR3 consists of 15 residues. Recently diagnosed hyperthyroidism of less than 2 months' duration affected patients aged 18 to 65. This clonotype was recorded many times. The antigen remains undetermined.

This rearrangement joins TRBV6-1 to TRBJ1-4; no clear D gene. The sequencing sample was made of blood. The TCR was taken from a man between 45 and 60 years old with Graves' hyperthyroidism. The CDR3 protein is CASRLGSGSNEKLFF. The CDR3 DNA follows: TGTGCCAGCCGCTTGGGCAGCGGATCTAATGAAAAACTGTTTTTT.